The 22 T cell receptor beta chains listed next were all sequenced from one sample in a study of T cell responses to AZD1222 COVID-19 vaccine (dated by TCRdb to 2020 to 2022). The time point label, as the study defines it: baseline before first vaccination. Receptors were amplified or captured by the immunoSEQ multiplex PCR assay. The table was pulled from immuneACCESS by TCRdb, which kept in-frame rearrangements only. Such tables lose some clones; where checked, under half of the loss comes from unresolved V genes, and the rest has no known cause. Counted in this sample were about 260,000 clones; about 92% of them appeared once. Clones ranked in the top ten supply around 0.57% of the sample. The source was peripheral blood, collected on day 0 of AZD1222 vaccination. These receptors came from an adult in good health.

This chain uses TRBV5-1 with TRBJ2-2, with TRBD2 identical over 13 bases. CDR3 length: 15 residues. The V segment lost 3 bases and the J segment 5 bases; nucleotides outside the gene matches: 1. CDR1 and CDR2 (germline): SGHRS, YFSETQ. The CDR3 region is CASSSTSGGTGELFF. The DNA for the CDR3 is TGCGCCAGCAGCTCGACTAGCGGGGGGACCGGGGAGCTGTTTTTT.

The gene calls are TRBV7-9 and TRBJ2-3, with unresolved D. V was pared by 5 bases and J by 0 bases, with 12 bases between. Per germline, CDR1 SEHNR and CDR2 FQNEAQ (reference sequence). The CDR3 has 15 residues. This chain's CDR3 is CASSARLLSTDTQYF. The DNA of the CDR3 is TGTGCCAGCAGCGCCCGGTTACTCAGCACAGATACGCAGTATTTT. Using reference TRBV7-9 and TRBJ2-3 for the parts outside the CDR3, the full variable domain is DTGVSQNPRHKITKRGQNVTFRCDPISEHNRLYWYRQTLGQGPEFLTYFQNEAQLEKSRLLSDRFSAERPKGSFSTLEIQRTEQGDSAMYLCASSARLLSTDTQYFGPGTRLTVL.

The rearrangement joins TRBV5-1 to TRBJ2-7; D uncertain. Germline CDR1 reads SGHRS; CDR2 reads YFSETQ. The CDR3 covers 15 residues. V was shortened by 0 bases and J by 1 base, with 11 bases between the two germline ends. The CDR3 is CASSLANQGSYEQYF. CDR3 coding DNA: TGCGCCAGCAGCTTGGCGAATCAAGGGTCCTACGAGCAGTACTTC. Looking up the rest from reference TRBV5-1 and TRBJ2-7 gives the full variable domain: KAGVTQTPRYLIKTRGQQVTLSCSPISGHRSVSWYQQTPGQGLQFLFEYFSETQRNKGNFPGRFSGRQFSNSRSEMNVSTLELGDSALYLCASSLANQGSYEQYFGPGTRLTVT.

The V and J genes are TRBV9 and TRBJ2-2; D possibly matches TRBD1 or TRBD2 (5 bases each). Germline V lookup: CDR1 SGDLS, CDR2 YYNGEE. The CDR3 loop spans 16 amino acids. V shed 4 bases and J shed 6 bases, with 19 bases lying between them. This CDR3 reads CASSPPGFRGAGELFF. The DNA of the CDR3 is TGTGCCAGCAGCCCCCCAGGGTTTAGAGGGGCCGGGGAGCTGTTTTTT.

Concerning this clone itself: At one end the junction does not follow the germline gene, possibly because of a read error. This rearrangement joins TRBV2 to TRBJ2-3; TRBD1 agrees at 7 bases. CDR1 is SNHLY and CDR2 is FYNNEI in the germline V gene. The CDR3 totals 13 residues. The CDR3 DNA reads TGTGCCAGCAGTGGCTGGACAGGAGATAAGCAGTATTTT. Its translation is CASSGWTGDKQYF.

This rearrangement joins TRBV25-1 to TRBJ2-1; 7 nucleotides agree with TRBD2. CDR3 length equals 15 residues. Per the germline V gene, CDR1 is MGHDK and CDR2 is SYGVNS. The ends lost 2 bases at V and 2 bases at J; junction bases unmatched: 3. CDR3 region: CASSEGLAAYNEQFF. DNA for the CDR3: TGTGCCAGCAGTGAAGGGCTAGCGGCCTACAATGAGCAGTTCTTC.

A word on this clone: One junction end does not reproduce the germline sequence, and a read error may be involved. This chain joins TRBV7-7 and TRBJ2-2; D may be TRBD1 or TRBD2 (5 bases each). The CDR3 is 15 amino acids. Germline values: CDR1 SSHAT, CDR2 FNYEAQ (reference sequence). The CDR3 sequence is CASSLSGRGTGELFF. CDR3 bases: TGTGCTAGCAGTCTCTCGGGGCGCGGTACCGGGGAGCTGTTTTTT. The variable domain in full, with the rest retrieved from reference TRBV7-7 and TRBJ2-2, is GAGVSQSPRYKVTKRGQDVTLRCDPISSHATLYWYQQALGQGPEFLTYFNYEAQPDKSGLPSDRFSAERPEGSISTLTIQRTEQRDSAMYRCASSLSGRGTGELFFGEGSRLTVL.

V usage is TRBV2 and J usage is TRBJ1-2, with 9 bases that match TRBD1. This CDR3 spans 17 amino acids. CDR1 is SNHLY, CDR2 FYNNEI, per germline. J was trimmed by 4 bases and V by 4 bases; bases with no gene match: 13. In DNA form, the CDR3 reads TGTGCCAGCAGTGTCCCCCGGGACAGGGAGCCCGCCTATGGCTACACCTTC. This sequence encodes CASSVPRDREPAYGYTF.

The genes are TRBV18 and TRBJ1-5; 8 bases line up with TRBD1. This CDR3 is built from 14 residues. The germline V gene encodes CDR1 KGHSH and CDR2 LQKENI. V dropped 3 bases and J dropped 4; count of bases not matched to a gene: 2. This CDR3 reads CASSPGQANQPQHF. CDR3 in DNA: TGTGCCAGCTCACCGGGACAGGCTAATCAGCCCCAGCATTTT.

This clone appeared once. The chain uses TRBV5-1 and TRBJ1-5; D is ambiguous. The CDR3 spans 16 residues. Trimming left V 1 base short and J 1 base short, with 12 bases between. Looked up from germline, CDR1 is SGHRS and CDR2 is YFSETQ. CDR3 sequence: CASSLSPQGSNQPQHF. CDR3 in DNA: TGCGCCAGCAGCTTGAGCCCCCAAGGGAGCAATCAGCCCCAGCATTTT.

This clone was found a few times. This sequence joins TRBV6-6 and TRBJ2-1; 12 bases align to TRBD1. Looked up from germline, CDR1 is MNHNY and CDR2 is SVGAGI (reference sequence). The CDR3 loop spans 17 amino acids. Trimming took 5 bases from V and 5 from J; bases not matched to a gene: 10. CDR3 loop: CASSPLLGTGGHNEQFF. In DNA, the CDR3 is TGTGCCAGCAGTCCCTTATTAGGGACAGGGGGCCACAATGAGCAGTTCTTC.

CDR3 nucleotides: TGTGCCAGCAGTCACCAGGCGCGGCCCCAGCATTTT. Its protein is CASSHQARPQHF. V usage is TRBV6-2 or TRBV6-3 and J usage is TRBJ1-5; no reliable D call. Trimming removed 5 bases at V and 9 bases at J, with 11 bases between. The CDR3 consists of 12 residues. Germline V gene data show CDR1 as MNHEY and CDR2 as SVGEGT.

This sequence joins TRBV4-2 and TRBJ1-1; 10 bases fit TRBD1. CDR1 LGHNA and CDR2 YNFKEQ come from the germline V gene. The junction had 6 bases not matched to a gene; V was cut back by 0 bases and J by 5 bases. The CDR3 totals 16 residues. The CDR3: CASSQDLTGGKTEAFF. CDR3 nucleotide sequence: TGTGCCAGCAGCCAAGATTTGACAGGGGGCAAGACTGAAGCTTTCTTT.

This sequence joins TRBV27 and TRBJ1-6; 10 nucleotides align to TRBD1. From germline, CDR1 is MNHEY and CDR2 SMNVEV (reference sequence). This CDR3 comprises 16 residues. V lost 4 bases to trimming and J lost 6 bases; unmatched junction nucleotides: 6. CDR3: CASSSYRQGANSPLHF. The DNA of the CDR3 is TGTGCCAGCAGTTCATATAGACAGGGGGCTAATTCACCCCTCCACTTT.

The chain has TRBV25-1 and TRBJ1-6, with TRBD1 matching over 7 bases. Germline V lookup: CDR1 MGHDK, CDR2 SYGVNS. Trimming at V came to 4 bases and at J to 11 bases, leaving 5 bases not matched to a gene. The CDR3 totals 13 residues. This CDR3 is CASSVGGAAPLHF. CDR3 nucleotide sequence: TGTGCCAGCAGTGTAGGGGGCGCGGCACCCCTCCACTTT.

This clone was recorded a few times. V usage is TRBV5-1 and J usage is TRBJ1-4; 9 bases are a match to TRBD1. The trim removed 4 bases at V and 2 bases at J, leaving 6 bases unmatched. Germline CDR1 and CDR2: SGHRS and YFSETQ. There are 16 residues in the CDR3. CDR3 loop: CASSVWTGDTNEKLFF. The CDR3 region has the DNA TGCGCCAGCAGCGTGTGGACAGGGGATACTAATGAAAAACTGTTTTTT.

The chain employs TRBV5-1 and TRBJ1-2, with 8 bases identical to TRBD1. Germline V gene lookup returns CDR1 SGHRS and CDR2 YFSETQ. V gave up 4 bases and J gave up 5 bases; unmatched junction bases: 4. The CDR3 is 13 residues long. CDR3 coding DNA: TGCGCCAGCAGCCAGGACAGGGCTTATGGCTACACCTTC. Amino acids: CASSQDRAYGYTF.

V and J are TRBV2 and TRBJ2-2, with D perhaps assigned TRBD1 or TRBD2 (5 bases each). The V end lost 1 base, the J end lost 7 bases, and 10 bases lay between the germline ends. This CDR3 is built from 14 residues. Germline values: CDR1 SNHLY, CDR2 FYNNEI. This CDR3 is CASSEEGESGELFF. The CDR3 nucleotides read TGTGCCAGCAGTGAAGAAGGGGAGAGCGGGGAGCTGTTTTTT.

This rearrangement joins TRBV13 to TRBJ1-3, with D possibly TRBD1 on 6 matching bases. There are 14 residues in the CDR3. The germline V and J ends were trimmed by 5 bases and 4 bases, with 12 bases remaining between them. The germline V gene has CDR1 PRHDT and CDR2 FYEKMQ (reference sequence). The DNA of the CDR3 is TGTGCCAGCAGCCATACAGGGCTCGGAAACACCATATATTTT. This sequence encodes CASSHTGLGNTIYF.

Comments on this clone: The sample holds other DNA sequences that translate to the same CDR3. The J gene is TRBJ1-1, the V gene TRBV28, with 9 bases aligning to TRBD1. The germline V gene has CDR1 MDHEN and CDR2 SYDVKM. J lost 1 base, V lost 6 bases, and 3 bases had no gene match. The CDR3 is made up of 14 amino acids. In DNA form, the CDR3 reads TGTGCCAGCAGCCTGACAGGGGGGAACACTGAAGCTTTCTTT. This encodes CASSLTGGNTEAFF.

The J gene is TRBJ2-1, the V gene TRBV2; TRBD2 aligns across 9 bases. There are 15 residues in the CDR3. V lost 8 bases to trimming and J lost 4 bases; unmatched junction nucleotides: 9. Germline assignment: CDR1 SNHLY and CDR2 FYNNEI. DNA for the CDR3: TGTGCCAGCTTGGTGGGCGGGGGGGCTTACAATGAGCAGTTCTTC. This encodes CASLVGGGAYNEQFF.

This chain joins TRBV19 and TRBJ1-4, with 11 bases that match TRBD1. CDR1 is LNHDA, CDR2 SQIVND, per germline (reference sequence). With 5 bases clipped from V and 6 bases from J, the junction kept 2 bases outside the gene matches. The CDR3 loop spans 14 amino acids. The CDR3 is CASSWGQGDEKLFF. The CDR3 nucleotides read TGTGCCAGTAGTTGGGGACAGGGGGATGAAAAACTGTTTTTT.